This TCR beta chain was profiled in a study of post-analysis software for immune sequencing data. Findings of the study overall: Roughly five TRBV segments were significantly more frequent in patients than in controls. TRBV5-6, TRBV5-1 and TRBV20-1 were among these segments.

The CDR3 is 11 residues long. Germline assignment: CDR1 DFQATT and CDR2 SNEGSKA (reference sequence). Libraries were made from TCR beta cDNA, and they carried unique molecular identifiers. TCRdb used MiXCR to reprocess the PCR reads, holding one entry per CDR3 protein. The sample lists about 460,000 distinct CDR3 sequences; roughly 45% were seen once. Comment on this clonotype: Its antigen remains unknown. A junction end diverges from the germline sequence, so it may reflect a read error.

This TCR was recovered from a girl aged 5-17 years with multiple sclerosis. The source material was blood. The J gene is TRBJ2-7, the V gene TRBV20-1, with D perhaps TRBD1 (5 bases). The CDR3 protein is CRATGRNAQYF. In DNA form, the CDR3 reads TGCAGGGCTACAGGAAGGAATGCCCAGTACTTC.